This is a list of T cell receptor beta chains from one sample in a study of naive and memory T cell subsets. MiXCR, run by TCRdb on the 5' RACE reads, gives a single entry per CDR3 protein. In the table there are roughly 30,000 distinct CDR3 sequences, roughly a sixth of which are singletons. The receptors were sampled from a female donor in good health. Both conserved end residues are part of each CDR3. Fields, in order: J gene, V gene, CDR3 protein.

J: TRBJ2-1
V: TRBV7-8
CDR3: CASSTRGLGEQFF

J: TRBJ2-1
V: TRBV12-3/TRBV12-4
CDR3: CASSRGLGGSYNEQFF

J: TRBJ1-1
V: TRBV20-1
CDR3: CSATRTGGWTEAFF

J: TRBJ2-3
V: TRBV27
CDR3: CASSFLSGGSTDTQYF

J: TRBJ2-1
V: TRBV3-1
CDR3: CASSQTNSGKQFF

J: TRBJ1-2
V: TRBV4-2
CDR3: CASSQVHTGVYGYTF

J: TRBJ2-7
V: TRBV29-1
CDR3: CSVATGGSSYEQYF

J: TRBJ2-6
V: TRBV29-1
CDR3: CSVRSSSGANVLTF

J: TRBJ1-1
V: TRBV6-5
CDR3: CASRAGQYFSAAFF

J: TRBJ1-2
V: TRBV7-2
CDR3: CASSLVGMGLGGYTF

J: TRBJ2-5
V: TRBV5-1
CDR3: CASSLGVAERQETQYF

J: TRBJ2-7
V: TRBV4-2
CDR3: CASSQEGGYEQYF

J: TRBJ2-2
V: TRBV6-6
CDR3: CASSSSGVSPGELFF

J: TRBJ1-4
V: TRBV27
CDR3: CASIDRGQLFF

J: TRBJ2-1
V: TRBV10-3
CDR3: CATGQGGSYNEQFF

J: TRBJ1-2
V: TRBV25-1
CDR3: CASSERSTGNYGYTF

J: TRBJ1-2
V: TRBV15
CDR3: CATSGPDGTVPYGYTF

J: TRBJ2-2
V: TRBV5-6
CDR3: CATYRRQGTGELFF

J: TRBJ2-3
V: TRBV6-1
CDR3: CASSEAKIAVITDTQYF

J: TRBJ1-1
V: TRBV13
CDR3: CASSYHGGPNTEAFF

J: TRBJ2-5
V: TRBV5-4
CDR3: CASSLSRAGSWETQYF